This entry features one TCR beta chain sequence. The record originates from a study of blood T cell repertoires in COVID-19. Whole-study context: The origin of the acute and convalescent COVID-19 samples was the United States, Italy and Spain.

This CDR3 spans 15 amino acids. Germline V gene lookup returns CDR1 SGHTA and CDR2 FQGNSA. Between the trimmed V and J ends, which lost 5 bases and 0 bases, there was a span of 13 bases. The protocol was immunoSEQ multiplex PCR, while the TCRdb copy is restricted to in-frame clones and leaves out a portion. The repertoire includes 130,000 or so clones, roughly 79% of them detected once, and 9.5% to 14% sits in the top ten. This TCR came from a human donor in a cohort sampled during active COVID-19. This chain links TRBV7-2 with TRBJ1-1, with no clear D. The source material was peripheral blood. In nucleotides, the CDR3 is TGTGCCAGCAGCCCTCCGCGGGGTATGAACACTGAAGCTTTCTTT. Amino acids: CASSPPRGMNTEAFF.